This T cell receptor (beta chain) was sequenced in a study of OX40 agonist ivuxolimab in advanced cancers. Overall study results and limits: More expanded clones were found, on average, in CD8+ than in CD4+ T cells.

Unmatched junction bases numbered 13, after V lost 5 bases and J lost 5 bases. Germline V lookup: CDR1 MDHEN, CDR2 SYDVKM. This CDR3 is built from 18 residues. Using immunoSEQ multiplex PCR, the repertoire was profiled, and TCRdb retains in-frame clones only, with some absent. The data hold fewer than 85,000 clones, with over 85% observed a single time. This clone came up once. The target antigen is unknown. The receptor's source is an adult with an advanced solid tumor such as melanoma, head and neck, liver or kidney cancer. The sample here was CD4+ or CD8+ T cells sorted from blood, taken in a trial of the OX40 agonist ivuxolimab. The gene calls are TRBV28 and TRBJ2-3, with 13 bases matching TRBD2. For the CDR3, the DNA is TGTGCCAGCAGTCCCCTCCGACTAGCGGGAGGCTCTAGAGATACGCAGTATTTT. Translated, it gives CASSPLRLAGGSRDTQYF.